This T cell receptor (beta chain) appears in the sequencing data of a study of neoadjuvant anti-PD-1 for oral cavity cancer (dated by TCRdb to the early 2020s). Regarding the complete study: Three to four biweekly doses of nivolumab at 3 mg/kg were mostly administered to patients before curative-intent surgical resection. There were 12 patients in the parent correlative cohort, and the response rate was less than 40%. Patients with complete response, partial response or stable disease by RECIST 1.1 were defined as responders, whereas patients with progression were defined as non-responders. For patients who did not progress, a fourth nivolumab dose was given around day 43, followed by definitive surgical resection on days 50-56.

What the study reported, not specific to this receptor: Within PBMCs, T cell clonality (Gini index) was significantly higher in non-responders than responders after neoadjuvant nivolumab. Higher pretreatment blood Treg/Th17 ratios correlated with higher pretreatment blood TCRbeta clonality and lower post-treatment tumor TCRbeta clonality. TCR analyses included only a few patients per response group, and the authors called for larger cohorts for validation.

This sample's time point label indicates: after neoadjuvant nivolumab, at surgical resection. The patients had newly diagnosed stage II-IVA oral cavity squamous cell carcinoma and had not received any prior systemic or radiation treatment. Everyone in the cohort had locally advanced, HPV-negative oral cavity squamous cell carcinoma. Peripheral blood mononuclear cells were analyzed directly, without maintenance or expansion in culture. Samples were obtained from a longitudinal correlative study of a single-arm phase II trial of neoadjuvant nivolumab in oral cavity squamous cell carcinoma. Subject-matched pre- and post-treatment PBMCs and tumors from three responders and three non-responders underwent genomic DNA-based TCRbeta sequencing. Peripheral blood mononuclear cells were collected before nivolumab treatment and were collected again after treatment, at the time of surgery. Genomic DNA was isolated from PBMCs using the Maxwell RSC DNA from Cells kit.

The CDR3, cysteine through phenylalanine, is 15 amino acids long. Only the CDR3 region is kept as DNA, spanning 45 bases read in frame from base 1. The germline V gene supplies CDR1 SGHRS and CDR2 YFSETQ. V is trimmed back by 4 bases and J by 3 bases, and the junction contains 6 bases that no gene match accounts for. For deep sequencing, each PBMC sample was run in six replicates, with libraries mostly built from 400 to 550 ng of input genomic DNA. The immunoSEQ hsTCRbeta kit was used to prepare TCRbeta libraries according to the manufacturer's instructions. The completed libraries were mixed into a single pool at 3 nM, then sequenced with an Illumina NovaSeq 6000 S4 flow cell. Regarding the original processing steps: The immunoSEQ Analyzer handled quality control and preprocessing of the raw data. The analysis was restricted to productive rearrangements, with each unique CDR3 amino acid sequence defining a clonotype. Using the R package tcR, the researchers computed the Gini-Simpson index as their estimate of repertoire clonality. Student's t test was used to compare Gini indices, and Pearson correlation was used to assess associations with tumor size change. TCRdb re-hosts the immuneACCESS table, in-frame sequences only. Its copies lack some clones; in the studies checked, an unresolved V gene accounts for under half of them, and the cause for the rest is not known. V and J calls and clone size follow that table, whereas D and trimming were derived from the DNA. The table for this sample lists over 7,000 clones; 69% of them were counted only once. Around 2.8% of the sample is held by the ten biggest clonotypes.

Points on this clone: Its antigen remains unidentified. No much larger clonotype is one base removed from it; base qualities were not supplied.

The rearrangement combines TRBV5-1 with TRBJ2-1; 8 bases in between match TRBD1. This receptor was obtained from a person aged 40-85 years with oral cavity squamous cell carcinoma. The sequencing used PBMCs, collected after nivolumab (anti-PD-1) treatment. The nucleotide sequence reads as follows: TGCGCCAGCAGCAGGGGACAGGTATACTACAATGAGCAGTTCTTC. Translated, this gives CASSRGQVYYNEQFF.